These 7 T cell receptor beta chains were sequenced from one sample in a study of post-analysis software for immune sequencing data. General study results and limits: About 5 TRBV segments were significantly more frequent in patients than in controls. TRBV5-6, TRBV5-1 and TRBV20-1 were among these segments.

These receptors' antigens are unknown. Unique molecular identifiers tagged the TCR beta cDNA libraries. TCRdb re-called the PCR reads with MiXCR, one entry per CDR3 protein. There are about 800,000 distinct CDR3 sequences in the sample; roughly 30% occur only once, and around 0.56% lies in the top ten. The specimen was blood. The receptors stem from a girl aged 10 to 17 with multiple sclerosis.

The rearrangement links TRBV20-1 to TRBJ1-6, with D maybe TRBD1 (6 bases). Per germline, CDR1 DFQATT and CDR2 SNEGSKA (reference sequence). The CDR3 spans 12 residues. The CDR3 DNA reads TGCAGCTTATCAGGGGAACCATCACCCCTCCACTTT. Translating gives CSLSGEPSPLHF.

This clonotype was found a few times. The V and J genes are TRBV11-2 and TRBJ2-7; D gene unclear. The DNA end is a closer match to TRBJ2-5, so the J assignment may be wrong. CDR3 length: 13 amino acids. The germline gives CDR1 SGHAT, CDR2 FQNNGV. The CDR3 coding sequence is TGTGCCAGCAGCTCTAGATGGCAAGAGACCCAGTACTTC. As protein: CASSSRWQETQYF.

V usage is TRBV3-1 and J usage is TRBJ2-3, with TRBD2 as a possible D gene (6 bases). CDR3 length equals 13 residues. V gave up 1 base and J gave up 10 bases, with 12 bases separating them. Germline CDR1 reads LGHDT; CDR2 reads YNNKEL (reference sequence). This chain's CDR3 is CASSQVSSEAQYF. The CDR3 DNA sequence: TGTGCCAGCAGCCAAGTTTCTAGCGAGGCGCAGTATTTT.

On this clonotype itself: One end of the junction varies from germline; a read error may be responsible. The chain has TRBV9 and TRBJ2-5, with 11 bases aligning to TRBD2. The CDR3 spans 17 residues. Germline CDR1 reads SGDLS; CDR2 reads YYNGEE. This CDR3 reads CANSVGVSGRVQETQYF. DNA of the CDR3: TGTGCCAACAGCGTAGGCGTTAGCGGGAGGGTACAAGAGACCCAGTACTTC.

This clonotype was detected ten times or more. This chain connects TRBV7-2 to TRBJ2-7; 11 nucleotides align to TRBD2. Germline V CDR1 and CDR2: SGHTA, FQGNSA. CDR3 length equals 16 residues. The junction had 4 bases not matched to a gene; V was cut back by 1 base and J by 2 bases. CDR3 sequence (DNA): TGTGCCAGCAGCTTAGTTAGCGGGAGGGACGCCTACGAGCAGTACTTC. It yields the protein CASSLVSGRDAYEQYF.

This clonotype was seen a handful of times. CDR3 nucleotide sequence: TGTGCCAGCACCCATCGGGACTATCCACATGAGCAGTTCTTC. This sequence encodes CASTHRDYPHEQFF. The chain carries TRBV12-3 or TRBV12-4 and TRBJ2-1; 7 bases map to TRBD2. Trimming at V came to 7 bases and at J to 8 bases, leaving 11 bases not matched to a gene. The CDR3 runs 14 residues.

This clonotype showed up many times. The genes are TRBV5-1 and TRBJ1-2; D remains unclear. This CDR3 region has 14 residues. The ends were cut back, 4 bases at V and 5 bases at J, with 15 bases in the middle. The germline V gene has CDR1 SGHRS and CDR2 YFSETQ. The DNA of the CDR3 is TGCGCCAGCAGCAGGACCCGGGAACTGTATGGCTACACCTTC. This sequence encodes CASSRTRELYGYTF.